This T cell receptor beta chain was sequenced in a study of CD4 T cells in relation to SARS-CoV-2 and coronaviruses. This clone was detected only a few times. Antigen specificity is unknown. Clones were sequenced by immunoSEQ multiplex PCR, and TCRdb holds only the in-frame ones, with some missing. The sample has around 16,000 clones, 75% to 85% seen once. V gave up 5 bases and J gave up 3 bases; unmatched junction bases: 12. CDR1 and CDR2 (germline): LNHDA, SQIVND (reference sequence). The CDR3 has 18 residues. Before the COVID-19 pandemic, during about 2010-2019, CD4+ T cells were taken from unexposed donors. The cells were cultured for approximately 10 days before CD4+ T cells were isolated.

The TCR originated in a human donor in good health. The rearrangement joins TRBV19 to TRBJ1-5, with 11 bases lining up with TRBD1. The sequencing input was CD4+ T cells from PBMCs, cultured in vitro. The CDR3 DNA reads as TGTGCCAGTAGTTCCCATCCGGGGACAGGGGGTCTCAATCAGCCCCAGCATTTT. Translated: CASSSHPGTGGLNQPQHF.